This entry lists 12 T cell receptor beta chains sequenced from one sample in a study of human T cells and chemical hapten exposure. TCRdb redid the calling of the RACE reads with MiXCR, one entry per CDR3 protein. The sample lists under 300,000 distinct CDR3 sequences; over 7.5% were seen once. Indicated time point: pre-sensitization, week 0. The treatment here: therapeutic diphenylcyclopropenone sensitization with weekly scalp DPC. The sequencing here drew on whole blood, taken in connection with sensitization to the hapten diphenylcyclopropenone (DPC). The receptors here all came from a man in his late teens or twenties with alopecia areata. Some clones in this sample may be carry-over from other donors' samples.

This clonotype was detected many times. The chain employs TRBV5-5 and TRBJ1-5; 7 bases are a match to TRBD1. The CDR3 extends over 15 amino acids. In germline, CDR1 is SGHKS, CDR2 YYEKEE (reference sequence). J lost 7 bases, V lost 5 bases, and 12 bases had no gene match. CDR3 protein: CASSLTGVLGQPQHF. The CDR3 DNA sequence: TGTGCCAGCAGTTTAACAGGGGTCTTGGGCCAGCCCCAGCATTTT.

The chain carries TRBV24-1 and TRBJ1-1; D gene unclear. The ends were cut back, 11 bases at V and 0 bases at J, with 21 bases in the middle. CDR3 length: 16 residues. The germline V gene has CDR1 KGHDR and CDR2 SFDVKD. The CDR3 spells CARPGGREDMNTEAFF. For the CDR3, the DNA is TGTGCCAGACCAGGAGGCCGTGAGGATATGAACACTGAAGCTTTCTTT.

V gene TRBV5-1 combines with J gene TRBJ2-1; D ambiguous. The CDR3 is 12 residues long. Germline CDR1 reads SGHRS; CDR2 reads YFSETQ. The ends were cut back, 3 bases at V and 8 bases at J, with 9 bases in the middle. The CDR3 nucleotides read TGCGCCAGCAGCTGGGCAAACGATGAGCAGTTCTTC. This translates into CASSWANDEQFF.

The rearrangement uses TRBV7-9 and TRBJ1-2; D not resolved. V was clipped by 4 bases and J by 8 bases, with 14 bases between them. The germline CDR1 and CDR2 sequences are SEHNR and FQNEAQ (reference sequence). This CDR3 has 13 amino acids. CDR3 bases: TGTGCCAGCAGCTCCTCCTACCCTAGCGGCTACACCTTC. Its translation: CASSSSYPSGYTF.

This clonotype was counted between two and nine times. The chain links TRBV7-9 to TRBJ1-1; D is uncertain. The germline V gene encodes CDR1 SEHNR and CDR2 FQNEAQ (reference sequence). With 1 base removed from V and 6 bases from J, the gap between germline ends came to 15 bases. The CDR3 spans 15 residues. DNA for the CDR3: TGTGCCAGCAGCTTAGAGGTAGGCAACGTAGCTGAAGCTTTCTTT. Translating it yields CASSLEVGNVAEAFF.

This clonotype has a count of ten or more. CDR3 nucleotides: TGCAGTGCTAGAGCGGGGGGGCGGCCAGATACGCAGTATTTT. As protein: CSARAGGRPDTQYF. This chain links TRBV20-1 with TRBJ2-3; 8 bases are a match to TRBD2. Germline CDR1 reads DFQATT; CDR2 reads SNEGSKA (reference sequence). Trimming removed 1 base from V and 4 bases from J; junction bases left unmatched: 4. CDR3 length equals 14 residues.

The chain links TRBV10-2 to TRBJ2-1, with D uncertain. V dropped 8 bases and J dropped 0 bases, with 14 bases sitting between them. This CDR3 spans 15 amino acids. Per the germline V gene, CDR1 is WSHSY and CDR2 is SAAADI. CDR3: CASVDGGSSYNEQFF. In DNA form, the CDR3 reads TGCGCCAGCGTGGACGGTGGAAGCTCCTACAATGAGCAGTTCTTC.

Remarks on this clonotype: Sequence at one end of the junction differs from germline and may be a read error. This rearrangement joins TRBV6-2 or TRBV6-3 to TRBJ2-5; possibly TRBD1 or TRBD2 for D (5 bases each). CDR3 length: 12 amino acids. Germline V gene sequence: CDR1 MNHEY, CDR2 SVGEGT. CDR3 DNA: TGTGCCAGCAGTGGGGGACCTGAGACCCAGCACTTC. Translation: CASSGGPETQHF.

This chain joins TRBV4-1 and TRBJ1-1; perhaps TRBD1 as D (5 bases). Germline V gene lookup returns CDR1 MGHRA and CDR2 YSYEKL. The CDR3 spans 15 residues. Trimming took off 1 base at V and 6 bases at J, with 15 bases between the two ends. The CDR3 bases are TGCGCCAGCAGCCAAGTGAGGGGCCCAGTCTCTGAAGCTTTCTTT. This encodes CASSQVRGPVSEAFF.

This clonotype was observed a handful of times. CDR3: CASSPLAREGYGYTF. The CDR3 nucleotides are TGTGCCAGCTCACCACTAGCCAGGGAGGGCTATGGCTACACCTTC. The chain is built from TRBV18 and TRBJ1-2; possibly TRBD1 for D (5 bases). The CDR3 contains 15 residues. V gave up 1 base and J gave up 4 bases, with 13 bases separating them. Germline V gene sequence: CDR1 KGHSH, CDR2 LQKENI.

This chain joins TRBV25-1 and TRBJ2-7; D gene ambiguous. Trimming took off 4 bases at V and 6 bases at J, with 10 bases between the two ends. Per the germline V gene, CDR1 is MGHDK and CDR2 is SYGVNS. The CDR3 is made up of 12 amino acids. CDR3 nucleotide sequence: TGTGCCAGCAGTGGAAGGAGTACCGAGCAGTACTTC. It encodes CASSGRSTEQYF.

This sequence joins TRBV20-1 and TRBJ2-7, with 8 bases that match TRBD1. With V trimmed by 2 bases and J by 3 bases, 3 bases remained unmatched. The length of the CDR3 is 13 residues. Per the germline V gene, CDR1 is DFQATT and CDR2 is SNEGSKA (reference sequence). The CDR3 coding sequence is TGCAGTGCTAGAACAGGGGGATACTACGAGCAGTACTTC. This sequence encodes CSARTGGYYEQYF.